A single T cell receptor (beta chain) is shown here with its context. This entry comes from a study of blood T cells in healthy people across ages. For the second PCR, which ran for 7 to 11 cycles, a sample-barcoded 5' primer and a J-beta primer mix were used. TCRdb reprocessed the 5' RACE reads via MiXCR and lists one record per CDR3 protein. The top ten clones hold roughly 3.6% of a sample with about 630,000 distinct CDR3 sequences, over 20% of them seen once. Germline CDR1 MNHEY, CDR2 SVGEGT. V lost 9 bases, J lost 5 bases, and 16 bases lay in between. The length of the CDR3 is 13 residues. Sample: blood. This chain connects TRBV6-2 or TRBV6-3 to TRBJ2-5; a weak D match, TRBD2 (7 bases). This TCR derives from a man between 65 and 85 years old in good health. This CDR3 is CASHAGAGETQYF. The CDR3 bases are TGTGCCAGTCACGCGGGGGCTGGGGAGACCCAGTACTTC.